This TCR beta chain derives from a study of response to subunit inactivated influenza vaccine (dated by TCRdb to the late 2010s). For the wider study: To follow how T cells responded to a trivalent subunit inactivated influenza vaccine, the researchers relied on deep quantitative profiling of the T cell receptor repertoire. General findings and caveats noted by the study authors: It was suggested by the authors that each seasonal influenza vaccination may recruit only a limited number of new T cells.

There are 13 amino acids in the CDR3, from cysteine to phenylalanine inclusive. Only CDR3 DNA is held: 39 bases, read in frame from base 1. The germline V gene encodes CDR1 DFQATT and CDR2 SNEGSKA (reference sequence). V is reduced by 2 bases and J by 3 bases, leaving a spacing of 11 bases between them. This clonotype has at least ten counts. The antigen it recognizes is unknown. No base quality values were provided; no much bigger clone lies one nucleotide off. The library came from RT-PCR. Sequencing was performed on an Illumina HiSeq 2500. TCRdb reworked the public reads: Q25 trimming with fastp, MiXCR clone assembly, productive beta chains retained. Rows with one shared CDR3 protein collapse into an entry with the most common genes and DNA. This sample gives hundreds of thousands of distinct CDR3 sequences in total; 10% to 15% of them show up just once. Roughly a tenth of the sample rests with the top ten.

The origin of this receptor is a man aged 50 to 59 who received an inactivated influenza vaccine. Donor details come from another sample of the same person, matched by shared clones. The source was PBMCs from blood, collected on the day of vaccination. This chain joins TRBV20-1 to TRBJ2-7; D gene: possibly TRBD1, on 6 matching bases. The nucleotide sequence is TGCAGTGCTAGAAACGGACAGAACTACGAGCAGTACTTC. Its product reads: CSARNGQNYEQYF.